A selection of T cell receptor beta chains follows, all from one sample in a study of blood T cells in healthy people across ages. TCRdb reanalysed the 5' RACE reads using MiXCR and keeps one entry per CDR3 protein. The sample lists around 1,500,000 distinct CDR3 sequences, 28% occurring once. Sequencing was carried out using blood. The receptor source for this set is a woman in her thirties in good health. CDR3s include the opening cysteine and the closing phenylalanine or tryptophan. Fields, in order: V gene, D gene, J gene, clone size, CDR3 length, CDR3 protein, CDR3 DNA. The D gene is left open where the match is weak. Only some rows state a clone size, as once, few, many or a class for expanded clones.

>TRBV4-1|-|TRBJ2-5|few|16
CASSLGPPGKSVEQYF
TGCGCCAGCAGCCTCGGTCCCCCCGGGAAGAGCGTGGAGCAGTACTTC
>TRBV24-1|-|TRBJ2-1|-|15
CATRAGAGYYNEQFF
TGTGCCACCAGAGCAGGGGCAGGGTATTACAATGAGCAGTTCTTC
>TRBV20-1|-|TRBJ2-7|-|13
CSAPDISSYEQYF
TGCAGTGCTCCGGACATCAGCTCCTACGAGCAGTACTTC
>TRBV12-5|-|TRBJ2-6|-|16
CASGLGDGSGANVLTF
TGTGCTAGTGGTTTGGGGGACGGCTCTGGGGCCAACGTCCTGACTTTC
>TRBV28|TRBD1|TRBJ2-7|-|13
CASRGTGGSEQYF
TGTGCCAGCAGGGGGACAGGGGGTAGCGAGCAGTACTTC
>TRBV7-9|-|TRBJ1-4|-|12
CASSLQVGKLFF
TGTGCCAGCAGCTTACAAGTGGGAAAACTGTTTTTT
>TRBV24-1|-|TRBJ1-2|-|12
CATSESIGGYTF
TGTGCCACCAGTGAGTCGATCGGGGGCTACACCTTC
>TRBV7-2|-|TRBJ2-3|many|15
CASAAIEGFTDTQYF
TGTGCCAGCGCCGCCATTGAGGGGTTCACAGATACGCAGTATTTT
>TRBV5-1|-|TRBJ2-7|few|11
CASSASWEQYF
TGCGCCAGCAGCGCGAGCTGGGAGCAGTACTTC
>TRBV7-2|-|TRBJ1-2|-|14
CAGSGQSRPYGYTF
TGTGCCGGCAGCGGGCAGAGCCGGCCCTATGGCTACACCTTC
>TRBV6-2/TRBV6-3|-|TRBJ1-5|many|15
CASSLGVLSNQPQHF
TGTGCCAGCAGTCTCGGGGTATTGAGCAATCAGCCCCAGCATTTT
>TRBV12-3/TRBV12-4|-|TRBJ2-3|once|14
CASSNRVSTDAQYF
TGTGCCAGCAGTAACAGGGTGAGCACAGATGCGCAGTATTTT
>TRBV11-2|-|TRBJ1-2|-|14
CASSLSRTAYGYTF
TGTGCCAGCAGCTTATCACGGACTGCCTATGGCTACACCTTC
>TRBV3-1|-|TRBJ2-2|few|15
CASSQRTPNTGELFF
TGTGCCAGCAGCCAACGGACACCAAACACCGGGGAGCTGTTTTTT
>TRBV19|TRBD1|TRBJ2-5|-|15
CASSIGQGGIETQYF
TGTGCCAGTAGTATCGGACAGGGGGGTATAGAGACCCAGTACTTC
>TRBV25-1|-|TRBJ2-6|many|14
CASSSSPGANVLTF
TGTGCCAGCAGTTCCTCCCCTGGGGCCAACGTCCTGACTTTC
>TRBV29-1|TRBD2|TRBJ2-7|-|18
CSVEDLPSGKKNWDEQYF
TGCAGCGTTGAAGATCTTCCTAGCGGAAAGAAAAATTGGGACGAGCAGTACTTC
>TRBV7-2|-|TRBJ1-2|-|16
CASSLSVGTVNYGYTF
TGTGCCAGCAGCTTATCGGTGGGGACCGTTAACTATGGCTACACCTTC
>TRBV5-1|TRBD2|TRBJ2-1|few|15
CASSSSGGEAGEQFF
TGCGCCAGCAGCTCCAGCGGGGGTGAGGCTGGAGAGCAGTTCTTC
>TRBV3-1|-|TRBJ2-3|few|14
CANSRGTRGDTQYF
TGTGCCAACAGCCGCGGGACCCGGGGGGATACGCAGTATTTT
>TRBV5-1|-|TRBJ1-6|many|13
CASSLEVNSPLHF
TGCGCCAGCAGCTTAGAGGTCAATTCACCCCTCCACTTT
>TRBV12-3/TRBV12-4|-|TRBJ1-3|-|15
CASSLDRTSGNTIYF
TGTGCCAGCAGTCTCGACAGGACCTCTGGAAACACCATATATTTT
>TRBV2|TRBD1|TRBJ2-3|-|16
CASSGSRDRVTDTQYF
TGTGCCAGCAGTGGTAGTAGAGACAGGGTCACAGATACGCAGTATTTT
>TRBV10-2|-|TRBJ2-7|-|15
CASSAAKGGRNEQYF
TGCGCCAGCAGTGCCGCCAAAGGGGGTCGGAACGAGCAGTACTTC
>TRBV6-5|TRBD2|TRBJ2-2|-|16
CATMTSGSRGTGELFF
TGTGCCACAATGACTAGCGGGAGTCGGGGCACCGGGGAGCTGTTTTTT
>TRBV29-1|-|TRBJ2-5|few|13
CSVDKGDWETQYF
TGCAGCGTTGATAAGGGGGATTGGGAGACCCAGTACTTC
>TRBV24-1|TRBD2|TRBJ2-3|-|14
CVRSGLAGGDTQYF
TGTGTCCGATCTGGGCTAGCGGGAGGAGATACGCAGTATTTT
>TRBV12-3/TRBV12-4|-|TRBJ1-5|-|13
CASRSDYNQPQHF
TGTGCCAGCAGGAGTGACTACAATCAGCCCCAGCATTTT
>TRBV6-6|-|TRBJ1-2|-|14
CASSLDVGAYGYTF
TGTGCCAGCAGCTTGGACGTCGGTGCCTATGGCTACACCTTC
>TRBV25-1|-|TRBJ1-4|-|15
CASRVGAATNEKLFF
TGTGCCAGCAGAGTAGGGGCCGCAACTAATGAAAAACTGTTTTTT
>TRBV20-1|-|TRBJ1-1|-|16
CSAKGAGGRLNTEAFF
TGCAGTGCTAAAGGGGCCGGGGGGCGACTGAACACTGAAGCTTTCTTT
>TRBV7-9|TRBD2|TRBJ2-1|few|17
CASSHQYYTSGSNEQFF
TGTGCCAGCAGCCATCAATATTATACTAGCGGGAGCAATGAGCAGTTCTTC
>TRBV7-3|-|TRBJ2-1|many|15
CASSKNTGSYNEQFF
TGTGCCAGCAGCAAAAACACGGGCTCCTACAATGAGCAGTTCTTC
>TRBV30|-|TRBJ2-7|-|11
CACLAGYEQYF
TGTGCCTGCTTGGCTGGGTACGAGCAGTACTTC
>TRBV16|-|TRBJ2-1|few|14
CASSQQAWGNEQFF
TGTGCCAGCAGCCAACAGGCATGGGGGAATGAGCAGTTCTTC
>TRBV5-5|TRBD2|TRBJ2-3|few|16
CASSRRLADSTDTQYF
TGTGCCAGCAGCCGACGACTAGCGGATAGCACAGATACGCAGTATTTT
>TRBV19|TRBD1|TRBJ2-3|few|16
CASSQGQGRRADTQYF
TGTGCCAGTAGCCAGGGACAGGGGAGAAGGGCAGATACGCAGTATTTT
>TRBV18|TRBD1|TRBJ2-1|-|13
CASSPAGQGGQFF
TGTGCCAGCTCACCAGCCGGACAGGGAGGCCAGTTCTTC
>TRBV20-1|-|TRBJ2-1|few|15
CSARDSESSYNEQFF
TGCAGTGCTAGGGATAGCGAGAGCTCCTACAATGAACAGTTCTTC
>TRBV29-1|-|TRBJ1-1|once|13
CSVEHSPNTEAFF
TGCAGCGTTGAGCACAGCCCGAACACTGAAGCTTTCTTT
>TRBV5-1|-|TRBJ2-7|few|13
CASSWEDTYEQYF
TGCGCCAGCAGCTGGGAGGACACCTACGAGCAGTACTTC
>TRBV12-3/TRBV12-4|-|TRBJ2-5|-|12
CASCLTQETQYF
TGTGCCAGCTGTTTGACTCAAGAGACCCAGTACTTC
>TRBV7-9|TRBD1|TRBJ2-1|few|13
CASGDSATNEQFF
TGTGCCAGCGGGGACAGTGCAACCAATGAGCAGTTCTTC
>TRBV11-2|-|TRBJ2-7|once|12
CASSLDPREQYF
TGTGCCAGCAGCTTAGATCCCCGCGAGCAGTACTTC
>TRBV12-3/TRBV12-4|TRBD2|TRBJ2-1|-|12
CASSPTSDGQFF
TGTGCCAGCAGTCCAACTAGCGATGGGCAGTTCTTC
>TRBV3-1|-|TRBJ2-5|once|16
CASSPSRPGAGETQYF
TGTGCCAGCAGCCCTTCTCGACCGGGGGCTGGGGAGACCCAGTACTTC
>TRBV9|-|TRBJ2-2|-|15
CASSVGHSNTGELFF
TGTGCCAGCAGCGTAGGGCATTCGAACACCGGGGAGCTGTTTTTT